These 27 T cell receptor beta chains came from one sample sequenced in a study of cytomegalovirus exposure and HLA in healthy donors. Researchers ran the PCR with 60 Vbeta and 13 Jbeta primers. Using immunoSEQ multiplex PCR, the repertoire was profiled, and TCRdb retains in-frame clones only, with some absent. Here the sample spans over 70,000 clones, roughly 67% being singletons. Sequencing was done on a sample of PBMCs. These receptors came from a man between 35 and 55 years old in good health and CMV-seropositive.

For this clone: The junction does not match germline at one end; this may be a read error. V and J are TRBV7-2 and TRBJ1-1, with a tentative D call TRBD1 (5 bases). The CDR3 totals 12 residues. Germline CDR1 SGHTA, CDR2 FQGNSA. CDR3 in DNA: TGTGCCAGCAGCTTAGGACAGAGGATAGGACCTTTT. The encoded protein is CASSLGQRIGPF.

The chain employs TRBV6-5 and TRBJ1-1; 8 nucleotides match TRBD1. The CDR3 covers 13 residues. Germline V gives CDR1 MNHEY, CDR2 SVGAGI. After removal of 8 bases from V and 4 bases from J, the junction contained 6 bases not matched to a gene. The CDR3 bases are TGTGCCAGCCGTATACAGGGGGTCACTGAAGCTTTCTTT. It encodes CASRIQGVTEAFF.

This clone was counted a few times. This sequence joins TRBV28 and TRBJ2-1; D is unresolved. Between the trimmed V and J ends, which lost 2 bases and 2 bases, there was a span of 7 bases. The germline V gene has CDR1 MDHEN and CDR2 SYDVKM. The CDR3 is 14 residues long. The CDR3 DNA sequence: TGTGCCAGCAGTTTAAGTGGCACCTACAATGAGCAGTTCTTC. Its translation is CASSLSGTYNEQFF.

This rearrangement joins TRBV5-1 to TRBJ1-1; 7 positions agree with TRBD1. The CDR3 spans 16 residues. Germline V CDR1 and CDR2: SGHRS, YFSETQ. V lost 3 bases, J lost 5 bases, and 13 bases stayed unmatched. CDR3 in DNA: TGCGCCAGCAGCTACCCAACCCCCCAGGGGGGAACTGAAGCTTTCTTT. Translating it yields CASSYPTPQGGTEAFF.

DNA for the CDR3: TGTGCCAGTAGTATCCTAGCGGGTCCGAACGGGGAGCTGTTTTTT. Its protein is CASSILAGPNGELFF. V is TRBV19 and J is TRBJ2-2, with 8 bases matching TRBD2. The CDR3 has 15 amino acids. Trimming cost V 3 bases and J 7 bases; bases outside gene matches: 7. Germline V gene sequence: CDR1 LNHDA, CDR2 SQIVND (reference sequence).

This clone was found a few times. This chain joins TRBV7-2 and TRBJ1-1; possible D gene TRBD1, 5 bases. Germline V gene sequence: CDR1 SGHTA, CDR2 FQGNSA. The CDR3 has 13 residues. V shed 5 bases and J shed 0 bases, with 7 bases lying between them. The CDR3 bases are TGTGCCAGCAGCCGACAGTTGAACACTGAAGCTTTCTTT. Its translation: CASSRQLNTEAFF.

The CDR3 spells CASSSGTEGQYF. The CDR3, as DNA: TGTGCCAGCAGCTCTGGGACGGAGGGCCAGTACTTC. The chain employs TRBV7-3 and TRBJ2-7; D might be TRBD2 (6 bases). CDR3 length equals 12 residues. The germline V and J ends were trimmed by 4 bases and 10 bases, with 14 bases remaining between them. The germline CDR1 and CDR2 sequences are SGHTA and FQGTGA.

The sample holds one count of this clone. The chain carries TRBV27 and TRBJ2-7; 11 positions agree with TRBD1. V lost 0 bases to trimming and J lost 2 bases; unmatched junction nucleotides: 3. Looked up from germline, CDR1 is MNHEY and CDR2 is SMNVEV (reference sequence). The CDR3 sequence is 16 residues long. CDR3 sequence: CASSLSRDRGTYEQYF. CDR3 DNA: TGTGCCAGCAGTTTATCCAGGGACAGGGGGACCTACGAGCAGTACTTC.

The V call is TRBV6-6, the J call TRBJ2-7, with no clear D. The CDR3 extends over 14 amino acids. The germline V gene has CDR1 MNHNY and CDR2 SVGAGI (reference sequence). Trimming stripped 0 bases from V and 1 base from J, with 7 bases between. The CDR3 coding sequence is TGTGCCAGCAGTTACTCCGGTGTTTCCTACGAGCAGTACTTC. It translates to CASSYSGVSYEQYF.

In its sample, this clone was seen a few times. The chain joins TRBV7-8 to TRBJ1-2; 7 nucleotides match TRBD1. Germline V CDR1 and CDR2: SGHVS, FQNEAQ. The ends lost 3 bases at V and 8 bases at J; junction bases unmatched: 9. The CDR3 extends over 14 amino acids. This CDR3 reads CASSLGQRNDGYTF. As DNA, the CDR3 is TGTGCCAGCAGCTTGGGACAGCGGAATGACGGCTACACCTTC.

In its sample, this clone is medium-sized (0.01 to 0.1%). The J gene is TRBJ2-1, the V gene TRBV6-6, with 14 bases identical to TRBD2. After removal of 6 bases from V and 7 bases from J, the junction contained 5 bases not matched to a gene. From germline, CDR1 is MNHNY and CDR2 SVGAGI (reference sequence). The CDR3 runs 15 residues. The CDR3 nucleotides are TGTGCCAGCAGGGGGACTAGCGGGAGAATGAATGAGCAGTTCTTC. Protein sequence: CASRGTSGRMNEQFF.

The CDR3: CASSFLRILKSYGYTF. The CDR3 bases are TGTGCCAGCAGCTTTTTGAGGATCCTAAAATCCTATGGCTACACCTTC. The chain combines TRBV5-4 with TRBJ1-2; D not certain. This CDR3 region has 16 residues. Looked up from germline, CDR1 is SGHNT and CDR2 is YYREEE (reference sequence). V shed 2 bases and J shed 4 bases, with 18 bases lying between them. Combining the CDR3 with reference TRBV5-4 and TRBJ1-2 gives the whole variable domain ETGVTQSPTHLIKTRGQQVTLRCSSQSGHNTVSWYQQALGQGPQFIFQYYREEENGRGNFPPRFSGLQFPNYSSELNVNALELDDSALYLCASSFLRILKSYGYTFGSGTRLTVV.

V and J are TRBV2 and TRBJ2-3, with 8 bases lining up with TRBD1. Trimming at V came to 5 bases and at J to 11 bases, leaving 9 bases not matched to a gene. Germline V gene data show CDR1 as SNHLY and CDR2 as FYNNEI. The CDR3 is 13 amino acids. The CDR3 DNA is TGTGCCAGCAGTACCACTGGACAGGGCGGGCAGTATTTT. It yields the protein CASSTTGQGGQYF. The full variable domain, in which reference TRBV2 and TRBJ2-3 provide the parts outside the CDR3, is EPEVTQTPSHQVTQMGQEVILRCVPISNHLYFYWYRQILGQKVEFLVSFYNNEISEKSEIFDDQFSVERPDGSNFTLKIRSTKLEDSAMYFCASSTTGQGGQYFGPGTRLTVL.

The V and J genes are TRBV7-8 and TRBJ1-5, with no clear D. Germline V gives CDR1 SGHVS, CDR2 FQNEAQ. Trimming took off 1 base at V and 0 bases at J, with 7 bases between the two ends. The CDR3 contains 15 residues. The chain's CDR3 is CASSLGEYSNQPQHF. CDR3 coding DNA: TGTGCCAGCAGCTTAGGAGAATATAGCAATCAGCCCCAGCATTTT.

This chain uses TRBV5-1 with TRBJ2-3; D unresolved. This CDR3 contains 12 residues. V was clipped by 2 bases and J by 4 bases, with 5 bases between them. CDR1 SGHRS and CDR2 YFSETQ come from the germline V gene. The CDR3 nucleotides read TGCGCCAGCAGCTTTACGGCAGATACGCAGTATTTT. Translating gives CASSFTADTQYF. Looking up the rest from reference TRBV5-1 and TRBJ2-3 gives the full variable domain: KAGVTQTPRYLIKTRGQQVTLSCSPISGHRSVSWYQQTPGQGLQFLFEYFSETQRNKGNFPGRFSGRQFSNSRSEMNVSTLELGDSALYLCASSFTADTQYFGPGTRLTVL.

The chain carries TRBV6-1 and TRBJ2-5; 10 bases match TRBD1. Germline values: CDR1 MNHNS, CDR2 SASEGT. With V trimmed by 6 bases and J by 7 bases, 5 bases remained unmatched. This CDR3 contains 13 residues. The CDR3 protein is CASRGTGDGTQYF. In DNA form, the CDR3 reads TGTGCCAGCAGGGGGACAGGGGACGGGACCCAGTACTTC.

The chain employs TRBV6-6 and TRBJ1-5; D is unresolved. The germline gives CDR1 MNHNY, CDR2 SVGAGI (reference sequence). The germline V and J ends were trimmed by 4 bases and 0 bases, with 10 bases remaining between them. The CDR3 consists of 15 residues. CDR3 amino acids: CASSSQTVSNQPQHF. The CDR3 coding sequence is TGTGCCAGCAGTTCCCAAACAGTTAGCAATCAGCCCCAGCATTTT.

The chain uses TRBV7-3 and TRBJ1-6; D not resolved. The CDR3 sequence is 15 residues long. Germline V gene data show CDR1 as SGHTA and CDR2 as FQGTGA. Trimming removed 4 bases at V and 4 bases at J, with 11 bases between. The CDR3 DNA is TGTGCCAGCAGCTCCCAACCCGGTTATAATTCACCCCTCCACTTT. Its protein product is CASSSQPGYNSPLHF.

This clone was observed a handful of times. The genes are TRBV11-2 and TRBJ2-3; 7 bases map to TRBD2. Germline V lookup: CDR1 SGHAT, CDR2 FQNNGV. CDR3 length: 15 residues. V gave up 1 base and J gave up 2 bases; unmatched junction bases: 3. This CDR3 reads CASSLGGLVTDTQYF. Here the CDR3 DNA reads TGTGCCAGCAGCTTAGGTGGACTAGTCACAGATACGCAGTATTTT.

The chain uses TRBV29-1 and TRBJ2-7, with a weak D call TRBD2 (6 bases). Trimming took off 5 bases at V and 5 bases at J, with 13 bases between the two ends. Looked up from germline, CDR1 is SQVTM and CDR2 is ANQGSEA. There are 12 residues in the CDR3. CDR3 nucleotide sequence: TGCAGCGTTTATACGGGAGAAAACGAGCAGTACTTC. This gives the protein CSVYTGENEQYF.

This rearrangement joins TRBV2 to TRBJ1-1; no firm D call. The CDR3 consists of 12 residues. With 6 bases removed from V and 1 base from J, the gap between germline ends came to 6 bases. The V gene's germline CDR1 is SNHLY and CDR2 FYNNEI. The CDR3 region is CASRRPNTEAFF. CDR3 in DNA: TGTGCCAGCAGGAGGCCGAACACTGAAGCTTTCTTT.

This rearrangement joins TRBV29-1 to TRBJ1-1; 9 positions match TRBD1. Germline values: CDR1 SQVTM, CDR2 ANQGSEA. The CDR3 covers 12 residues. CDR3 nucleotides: TGCACCGGGACAGGGCCGAACACTGAAGCTTTCTTT. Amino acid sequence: CTGTGPNTEAFF.

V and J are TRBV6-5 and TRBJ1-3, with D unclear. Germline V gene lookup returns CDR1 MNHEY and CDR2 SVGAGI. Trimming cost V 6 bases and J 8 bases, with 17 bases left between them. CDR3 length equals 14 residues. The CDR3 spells CASSLGAPGDTIYF. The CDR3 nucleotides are TGTGCCAGCAGCCTCGGAGCTCCCGGGGACACCATATATTTT.

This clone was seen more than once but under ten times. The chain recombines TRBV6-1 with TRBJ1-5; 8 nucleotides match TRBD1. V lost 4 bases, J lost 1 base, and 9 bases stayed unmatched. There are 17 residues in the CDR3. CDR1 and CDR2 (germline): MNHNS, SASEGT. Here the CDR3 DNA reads TGTGCCAGCAGTGGACAGACAGGGGCGGGAAGCAATCAGCCCCAGCATTTT. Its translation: CASSGQTGAGSNQPQHF.

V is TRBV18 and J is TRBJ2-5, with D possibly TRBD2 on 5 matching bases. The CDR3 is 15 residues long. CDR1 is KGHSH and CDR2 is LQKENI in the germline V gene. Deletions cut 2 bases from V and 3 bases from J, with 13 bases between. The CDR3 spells CASSPTAETKETQYF. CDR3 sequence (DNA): TGTGCCAGCTCACCAACAGCGGAGACCAAAGAGACCCAGTACTTC.

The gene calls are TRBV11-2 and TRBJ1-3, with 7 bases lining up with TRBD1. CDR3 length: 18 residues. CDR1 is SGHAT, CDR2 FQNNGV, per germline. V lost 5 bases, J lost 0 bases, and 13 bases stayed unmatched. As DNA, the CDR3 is TGTGCCAGCAGCCCACAGGCCTACGGGACAGTCTCTGGAAACACCATATATTTT. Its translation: CASSPQAYGTVSGNTIYF.

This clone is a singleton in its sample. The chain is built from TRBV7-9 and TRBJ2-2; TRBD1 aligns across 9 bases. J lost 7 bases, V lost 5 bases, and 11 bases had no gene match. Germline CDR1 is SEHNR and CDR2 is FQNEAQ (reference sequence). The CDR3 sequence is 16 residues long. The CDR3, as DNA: TGTGCCAGCAGCGCAACCGGGACAGGGTTCGGCGGGGAGCTGTTTTTT. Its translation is CASSATGTGFGGELFF.